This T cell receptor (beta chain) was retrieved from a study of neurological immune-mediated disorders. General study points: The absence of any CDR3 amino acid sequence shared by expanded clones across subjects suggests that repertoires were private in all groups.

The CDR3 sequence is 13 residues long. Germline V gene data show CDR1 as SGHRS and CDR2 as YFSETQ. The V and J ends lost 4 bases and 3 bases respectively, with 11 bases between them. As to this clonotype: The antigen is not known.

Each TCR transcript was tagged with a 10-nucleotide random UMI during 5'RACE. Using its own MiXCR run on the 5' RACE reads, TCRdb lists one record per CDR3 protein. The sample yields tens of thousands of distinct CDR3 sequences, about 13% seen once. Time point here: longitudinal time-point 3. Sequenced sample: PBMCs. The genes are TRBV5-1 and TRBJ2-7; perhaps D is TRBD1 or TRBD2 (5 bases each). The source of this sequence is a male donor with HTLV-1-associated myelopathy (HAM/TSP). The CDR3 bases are TGCGCCAGCAGCAGGGACCCCAACTACGAGCAGTACTTC. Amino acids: CASSRDPNYEQYF.